One and the same sample provided the 32 T cell receptor beta chains below, sequenced in a study of T-cell reconstitution after alpha-beta-depleted transplantation in children. Preparing the TCRbeta library involved the use of unique molecular identifiers. TCRdb passed the PCR reads through MiXCR, listing each CDR3 protein once. Of around 380,000 distinct CDR3 sequences in the sample, about a tenth were seen once. The specimen comprised PBMCs from the stem cell graft donor, sampled from the stem cell graft. The receptor set was obtained from a human donor who donated a stem cell graft to a child with acute myeloid leukemia.

This rearrangement joins TRBV6-1 to TRBJ2-2; a possible D gene is TRBD2 (6 bases). Deletions cut 7 bases from V and 0 bases from J, with 15 bases between. Germline lookup yields CDR1 MNHNS and CDR2 SASEGT. This CDR3 region has 16 residues. CDR3 DNA sequence: TGTGCCAGCAAGACCGGGACTGACGCGAACACCGGGGAGCTGTTTTTT. Residues: CASKTGTDANTGELFF.

This clonotype was counted only a few times. V usage is TRBV7-9 and J usage is TRBJ2-1, with TRBD1 matching over 10 bases. Germline V gene lookup returns CDR1 SEHNR and CDR2 FQNEAQ (reference sequence). After removal of 4 bases from V and 8 bases from J, the junction contained 5 bases not matched to a gene. The CDR3 sequence is 14 residues long. The CDR3 loop is CASSSDRGLHEQFF. In DNA, the CDR3 is TGTGCCAGCAGCTCCGACAGGGGGCTACATGAGCAGTTCTTC. Drawing the rest from reference TRBV7-9 and TRBJ2-1, the complete variable domain is DTGVSQNPRHKITKRGQNVTFRCDPISEHNRLYWYRQTLGQGPEFLTYFQNEAQLEKSRLLSDRFSAERPKGSFSTLEIQRTEQGDSAMYLCASSSDRGLHEQFFGPGTRLTVL.

This clonotype has just a few counts. The rearrangement joins TRBV6-1 to TRBJ2-3, with D perhaps TRBD1 (6 bases). V dropped 6 bases and J dropped 2 bases, with 9 bases sitting between them. CDR1 is MNHNS and CDR2 is SASEGT in the germline V gene. The length of the CDR3 is 13 residues. Here the CDR3 reads CASRWDNTDTQYF. The CDR3 nucleotides read TGTGCCAGCAGGTGGGACAACACAGATACGCAGTATTTT.

The chain recombines TRBV9 with TRBJ1-1, with 7 bases matching TRBD1. Germline V lookup: CDR1 SGDLS, CDR2 YYNGEE. V was pared by 2 bases and J by 4 bases, with 11 bases of the junction left unmatched. The CDR3 is 16 residues long. The CDR3 is CASSVVPQGLRTEAFF. CDR3 nucleotides: TGTGCCAGCAGCGTCGTCCCACAGGGGCTACGCACTGAAGCTTTCTTT.

This clonotype was detected a few times. J is TRBJ2-2 and V is TRBV20-1; maybe TRBD2 (5 bases). Trimming shortened V by 6 bases and J by 0 bases, and 8 bases separated the two germline ends. Germline V lookup: CDR1 DFQATT, CDR2 SNEGSKA (reference sequence). This CDR3 has 13 amino acids. The CDR3 bases are TGCAGTGCCGCGACTACGAACACCGGGGAGCTGTTTTTT. Its translation is CSAATTNTGELFF.

The V gene is TRBV5-6, the J gene TRBJ1-2, with TRBD1 as a possible D gene (6 bases). CDR1 and CDR2 (germline): SGHDT, YYEEEE. Trimming removed 4 bases at V and 4 bases at J, with 14 bases between. This CDR3 contains 14 residues. CDR3 sequence: CASSRNRVTYGYTF. The CDR3 DNA sequence: TGTGCCAGCAGCCGTAACAGGGTTACCTATGGCTACACCTTC. The full variable domain, rest sourced from reference TRBV5-6 and TRBJ1-2, is DAGVTQSPTHLIKTRGQQVTLRCSPKSGHDTVSWYQQALGQGPQFIFQYYEEEERQRGNFPDRFSGHQFPNYSSELNVNALLLGDSALYLCASSRNRVTYGYTFGSGTRLTVV.

This clonotype has ten or more counts. This chain uses TRBV6-5 with TRBJ2-5, with D perhaps given as TRBD1 or TRBD2 (5 bases each). CDR3 length: 12 residues. CDR1 is MNHEY, CDR2 SVGAGI, per germline. V was pared by 8 bases and J by 5 bases, with 12 bases between. The CDR3 spells CASGYWGETQYF. The DNA of the CDR3 is TGTGCCAGCGGGTATTGGGGGGAGACCCAGTACTTC.

This sequence joins TRBV7-2 and TRBJ2-7, with 7 positions matching TRBD1. The CDR3 is 15 residues long. Germline CDR1 SGHTA, CDR2 FQGNSA. J gave up 2 bases and V 2 bases, and 6 bases lay outside the gene matches. The CDR3 DNA reads TGTGCCAGCAGCTTAACGACAGGGTTCACCTACGAGCAGTACTTC. Encoded protein: CASSLTTGFTYEQYF.

This chain uses TRBV5-1 with TRBJ1-4; TRBD1 matches at 7 bases. Germline values: CDR1 SGHRS, CDR2 YFSETQ. The CDR3 contains 16 residues. Trimming cost V 4 bases and J 2 bases; bases outside gene matches: 8. Written as DNA, the CDR3 is TGCGCCAGCAGCCCCGACCTGACAGGGACTAATGAAAAACTGTTTTTT. As protein: CASSPDLTGTNEKLFF.

The J gene is TRBJ2-6, the V gene TRBV3-1; tentatively, D is TRBD2 (5 bases). The CDR3 contains 14 residues. Germline-derived CDR1 and CDR2 are LGHDT and YNNKEL (reference sequence). Deletions cut 7 bases from V and 0 bases from J, with 7 bases between. The CDR3 region has the DNA TGTGCCAGCAACGACTACTCTGGGGCCAACGTCCTGACTTTC. It yields the protein CASNDYSGANVLTF. Full variable domain (outside the CDR3, taken from reference TRBV3-1 and TRBJ2-6): DTAVSQTPKYLVTQMGNDKSIKCEQNLGHDTMYWYKQDSKKFLKIMFSYNNKELIINETVPNRFSPKSPDKAHLNLHINSLELGDSAVYFCASNDYSGANVLTFGAGSRLTVL.

This clonotype was picked up a small number of times. In nucleotides, the CDR3 is TGTGCCAGCAGCTTCACTAGCGGGACCTACGAGCAGTACTTC. Translating it yields CASSFTSGTYEQYF. The chain is built from TRBV7-2 and TRBJ2-7; 10 positions agree with TRBD2. Germline lookup yields CDR1 SGHTA and CDR2 FQGNSA. CDR3 size: 14 residues. Unmatched junction bases numbered 1, after V lost 3 bases and J lost 2 bases.

This clonotype was seen a few times. V is TRBV9 and J is TRBJ1-2; D unresolved. The CDR3 totals 11 residues. CDR1 is SGDLS and CDR2 is YYNGEE in the germline V gene. The V and J ends lost 3 bases and 6 bases respectively, with 6 bases between them. The CDR3 DNA reads as TGTGCCAGCAGCGGGGTTAATGGCTACACCTTC. Translated, it gives CASSGVNGYTF.

The J gene is TRBJ2-3, the V gene TRBV20-1, with unresolved D. This CDR3 is 15 amino acids long. The germline V gene encodes CDR1 DFQATT and CDR2 SNEGSKA (reference sequence). V was trimmed by 3 bases and J by 6 bases, leaving 19 bases between them. The CDR3 loop reads CSARMGMETSDTQYF. The DNA of the CDR3 is TGCAGTGCTAGGATGGGGATGGAAACGTCCGATACGCAGTATTTT.

This clonotype occurred a few times. The chain employs TRBV5-1 and TRBJ2-7, with 7 nucleotides matching TRBD2. The CDR3 spans 14 residues. Germline CDR1 SGHRS, CDR2 YFSETQ. J was trimmed by 3 bases and V by 1 base; bases with no gene match: 4. CDR3 coding DNA: TGCGCCAGCAGCTTGCGGCAGCGGGACTACGAGCAGTACTTC. This encodes CASSLRQRDYEQYF. Using reference TRBV5-1 and TRBJ2-7 for the parts outside the CDR3, the full variable domain is KAGVTQTPRYLIKTRGQQVTLSCSPISGHRSVSWYQQTPGQGLQFLFEYFSETQRNKGNFPGRFSGRQFSNSRSEMNVSTLELGDSALYLCASSLRQRDYEQYFGPGTRLTVT.

This clonotype was seen repeatedly, ten times or more. V usage is TRBV20-1 and J usage is TRBJ1-1, with D tentatively TRBD1 (5 bases). The V gene's germline CDR1 is DFQATT and CDR2 SNEGSKA (reference sequence). V was pared by 5 bases and J by 4 bases, with 17 bases between. The CDR3 has 14 residues. The CDR3 sequence: CSASLGGGGTEAFF. As DNA, the CDR3 is TGCAGTGCTTCCCTCGGGGGAGGAGGCACTGAAGCTTTCTTT.

The rearrangement links TRBV7-2 to TRBJ1-4; D possibly corresponds to TRBD1 (6 bases). V lost 1 base, J lost 5 bases, and 11 bases lay in between. The CDR3 is made up of 15 amino acids. Germline V lookup: CDR1 SGHTA, CDR2 FQGNSA. CDR3 sequence reads: CASSLGTTGNEKLFF. The CDR3 nucleotides are TGTGCCAGCAGCTTAGGAACAACAGGGAATGAAAAACTGTTTTTT.

Only a few counts were recorded for this clonotype. V is TRBV4-1 and J is TRBJ2-7; D is ambiguous. The V end lost 0 bases, the J end lost 3 bases, and 6 bases lay between the germline ends. This CDR3 region has 13 residues. Germline lookup yields CDR1 MGHRA and CDR2 YSYEKL. The CDR3 protein is CASSQEEGYEQYV. In DNA, the CDR3 is TGCGCCAGCAGCCAAGAAGAAGGCTACGAGCAGTACGTC.

J is TRBJ2-3 and V is TRBV20-1, with TRBD2 identical over 14 bases. The germline CDR1 and CDR2 sequences are DFQATT and SNEGSKA (reference sequence). This CDR3 has 17 amino acids. CDR3 residues: CCATATSGRAVTDTQYF. CDR3 DNA sequence: TGCTGCGCTACTGCGACTAGCGGGAGGGCGGTAACAGATACGCAGTATTTT.

This clonotype was found a few times. The chain joins TRBV10-2 to TRBJ2-5, with 7 bases matching TRBD1. With V trimmed by 6 bases and J by 3 bases, 1 base remained unmatched. This CDR3 has 12 residues. Germline V gene data show CDR1 as WSHSY and CDR2 as SAAADI. Here the CDR3 DNA reads TGCGCCAGCAGCCAGGGGGAAGAGACCCAGTACTTC. It translates to CASSQGEETQYF.

V is TRBV19 and J is TRBJ2-7; 12 bases agree with TRBD2. Germline-derived CDR1 and CDR2 are LNHDA and SQIVND (reference sequence). CDR3 length equals 17 residues. With V trimmed by 4 bases and J by 0 bases, 7 bases remained unmatched. The CDR3 sequence: CASSTPGLAGNSYEQYF. The CDR3, as DNA: TGTGCCAGTAGTACCCCAGGACTAGCGGGGAACTCCTACGAGCAGTACTTC.

CDR3 region: CASSPRKGKNIQYF. The CDR3 DNA is TGTGCCAGCTCACCACGTAAGGGGAAAAACATTCAGTACTTC. The gene calls are TRBV18 and TRBJ2-4, with a possible D match to TRBD1 (5 bases). Germline-derived CDR1 and CDR2 are KGHSH and LQKENI. The ends were cut back, 1 base at V and 4 bases at J, with 8 bases in the middle. This CDR3 spans 14 amino acids.

V gene TRBV30 combines with J gene TRBJ2-7, with unresolved D. The germline V and J ends were trimmed by 1 base and 3 bases, with 10 bases remaining between them. The germline gives CDR1 GTSNPN, CDR2 SVGIG (reference sequence). The CDR3 has 13 residues. The CDR3 here is CAWSAVLGYEQYF. In DNA form, the CDR3 reads TGTGCCTGGAGTGCAGTCCTAGGCTACGAGCAGTACTTC.

V is TRBV19 and J is TRBJ2-7, with D unresolved. Trimming removed 9 bases from V and 1 base from J, with 13 bases in between. The CDR3 extends over 13 amino acids. Germline V gene lookup returns CDR1 LNHDA and CDR2 SQIVND (reference sequence). The CDR3 spells CASSPTRSYEQYV. CDR3 nucleotide sequence: TGTGCCAGCAGCCCGACGAGGTCCTACGAGCAGTACGTC.

This chain uses TRBV29-1 with TRBJ1-2; D perhaps matches TRBD1 (5 bases). V was clipped by 2 bases and J by 4 bases, with 11 bases between them. The length of the CDR3 is 13 residues. Germline V gene data show CDR1 as SQVTM and CDR2 as ANQGSEA. The CDR3 nucleotides read TGCAGCGTTGAATTGACAGCCCGCTATGGCTACACCTTC. Translating gives CSVELTARYGYTF.

This sequence joins TRBV12-5 and TRBJ2-2; no firm D call. The CDR3 runs 16 residues. Germline CDR1 reads LGHNT; CDR2 reads FRNRAP. V gave up 4 bases and J gave up 2 bases, with 14 bases separating them. CDR3 bases: TGTGCTAGTGGTTCCCTGGCGGAGATCAACACCGGGGAGCTGTTTTTT. Translation: CASGSLAEINTGELFF.

The CDR3 sequence: CASSLRRGDQYF. The DNA for the CDR3 is TGTGCCAGCAGTTTACGGAGGGGTGACCAGTACTTC. The chain combines TRBV27 with TRBJ2-7, with D possibly TRBD2 on 6 matching bases. V lost 2 bases, J lost 10 bases, and 12 bases lay in between. Germline loops: CDR1 MNHEY, CDR2 SMNVEV (reference sequence). The length of the CDR3 is 12 residues.

CDR3 DNA: TGTGCCATGAGCCCCGGACAGTACTCCTACGAGCAGTACTTC. The encoded protein is CAMSPGQYSYEQYF. The chain uses TRBV5-6 and TRBJ2-7; tentative D call: TRBD1 (6 bases). The CDR3 extends over 14 amino acids. CDR1 and CDR2 (germline): SGHDT, YYEEEE. V lost 9 bases, J lost 0 bases, and 16 bases lay in between.

The rearrangement joins TRBV5-1 to TRBJ1-1; D is unclear. Trimming stripped 4 bases from V and 7 bases from J, with 11 bases between. CDR1 is SGHRS, CDR2 YFSETQ, per germline. The CDR3 covers 12 residues. CDR3 coding DNA: TGCGCCAGCAGCCCGGACTTAGTTGAAGCTTTCTTT. Protein product: CASSPDLVEAFF.

A few counts support this clonotype. The V gene is TRBV20-1, the J gene TRBJ1-2; 7 bases agree with TRBD1. Germline V gene lookup returns CDR1 DFQATT and CDR2 SNEGSKA (reference sequence). Unmatched junction bases numbered 3, after V lost 2 bases and J lost 6 bases. This CDR3 has 12 residues. The CDR3 DNA sequence: TGCAGTGCTAGAACAGGGGCCCATGGCTACACCTTC. It specifies CSARTGAHGYTF.

The V call is TRBV29-1, the J call TRBJ2-7; perhaps TRBD2 as D (5 bases). The CDR3 consists of 12 residues. From germline, CDR1 is SQVTM and CDR2 ANQGSEA. With 4 bases removed from V and 0 bases from J, the gap between germline ends came to 7 bases. CDR3 in amino acids: CSVVGSSYEQYF. CDR3 DNA: TGCAGCGTTGTAGGGAGCTCCTACGAGCAGTACTTC.

This clonotype was observed a few times. V is TRBV6-2 or TRBV6-3 and J is TRBJ1-1; TRBD1 agrees at 10 bases. Germline assignment: CDR1 MNHEY and CDR2 SVGEGT. CDR3 size: 15 residues. V lost 7 bases, J lost 3 bases, and 8 bases stayed unmatched. The CDR3 spells CASNPHGTGDTEAFF. Here the CDR3 DNA reads TGTGCCAGCAATCCACACGGGACAGGGGACACTGAAGCTTTCTTT.

The rearrangement links TRBV6-2 or TRBV6-3 to TRBJ2-7; 8 positions agree with TRBD2. CDR3 length equals 14 residues. Germline V CDR1 and CDR2: MNHEY, SVGEGT. Trimming cost V 5 bases and J 3 bases; bases outside gene matches: 6. In DNA, the CDR3 is TGTGCCAGCAGTCCGCTAGCGGGCCTCTACGAGCAGTACTTC. Amino acid sequence: CASSPLAGLYEQYF.